The 10 T cell receptor beta chains listed next were all sequenced from one sample in a study of T cells in Graves' hyperthyroidism and ophthalmopathy. The TCR beta CDR3 regions underwent amplification using RNA transcripts as the source. The TCR CDR3 first-round RT-PCR relied on the HTBI primer set. TCRdb re-derived calls from the multiplex PCR reads in MiXCR, one entry per CDR3 protein. The sample includes 250,000 to 300,000 distinct CDR3 sequences, about a sixth seen only once; the top ten take approximately 57%. The sample comprised blood. These receptors all come from a woman aged 60 to 75 with Graves' ophthalmopathy.

This clonotype was seen many times. The chain carries TRBV2 and TRBJ2-3; D call uncertain. Germline CDR1 is SNHLY and CDR2 is FYNNEI. The CDR3 is made up of 11 amino acids. Between the trimmed V and J ends, which lost 8 bases and 4 bases, there was a span of 7 bases. The CDR3 spells CASGLADTQYF. The CDR3 nucleotides read TGTGCCAGCGGTCTGGCAGATACGCAGTATTTT.

In this sample, this clonotype turned up a few times. V gene TRBV19 combines with J gene TRBJ2-7; tentatively, D is TRBD2 (5 bases). Trimming left V 5 bases short and J 0 bases short, with 8 bases between. CDR1 and CDR2 from the germline V gene are LNHDA and SQIVND (reference sequence). This CDR3 comprises 13 residues. The CDR3 region is CASSAGFSYEQYF. The CDR3 DNA reads as TGTGCCAGTAGTGCGGGCTTCTCCTACGAGCAGTACTTC.

There are many counts of this clonotype. The V gene is TRBV18, the J gene TRBJ2-1; 7 bases are shared with TRBD2. This CDR3 spans 16 amino acids. Germline lookup yields CDR1 KGHSH and CDR2 LQKENI. The ends lost 2 bases at V and 5 bases at J; junction bases unmatched: 9. CDR3 bases: TGTGCCAGCTCACCAGCGTCCGCGGGAGCGAACAATGAGCAGTTCTTC. Amino acids: CASSPASAGANNEQFF.

The table lists this clonotype with many counts. The chain carries TRBV11-2 and TRBJ2-5; D might be TRBD2 (6 bases). Looked up from germline, CDR1 is SGHAT and CDR2 is FQNNGV. This CDR3 region has 12 residues. With 4 bases removed from V and 10 bases from J, the gap between germline ends came to 13 bases. Here the CDR3 DNA reads TGTGCCAGCAGCTCGGAGGGCACACTCCAGTACTTC. It translates to CASSSEGTLQYF. Full variable domain (remainder filled in from reference TRBV11-2 and TRBJ2-5): EAGVAQSPRYKIIEKRQSVAFWCNPISGHATLYWYQQILGQGPKLLIQFQNNGVVDDSQLPKDRFSAERLKGVDSTLKIQPAKLEDSAVYLCASSSEGTLQYFGPGTRLLVL.

Ten or more counts support this clonotype. The chain recombines TRBV7-2 with TRBJ2-5, with a weak D call TRBD1 (5 bases). The V end lost 2 bases, the J end lost 5 bases, and 12 bases lay between the germline ends. Germline CDR1 is SGHTA and CDR2 is FQGNSA. CDR3 length equals 14 residues. This chain's CDR3 is CASSLLGALETQYF. DNA of the CDR3: TGTGCCAGCAGCTTACTTGGGGCTCTCGAGACCCAGTACTTC.

This clonotype was found many times. The chain employs TRBV7-2 and TRBJ2-1; no clear D gene. V shed 1 base and J shed 8 bases, with 12 bases lying between them. This CDR3 has 14 residues. Germline lookup yields CDR1 SGHTA and CDR2 FQGNSA. CDR3 in DNA: TGTGCCAGCAGCTTAGGCGTAGTTGGCGATGAGCAGTTCTTC. Translation gives CASSLGVVGDEQFF. Full variable domain (remainder filled in from reference TRBV7-2 and TRBJ2-1): GAGVSQSPSNKVTEKGKDVELRCDPISGHTALYWYRQSLGQGLEFLIYFQGNSAPDKSGLPSDRFSAERTGGSVSTLTIQRTQQEDSAVYLCASSLGVVGDEQFFGPGTRLTVL.

Details on this clonotype: An end of the junction differs from the germline gene, which may be a read error. The rearrangement joins TRBV19 to TRBJ1-2, with D possibly matching TRBD1 (5 bases). The CDR3 is 14 amino acids. The germline gives CDR1 LNHDA, CDR2 SQIVND (reference sequence). This CDR3 reads CASRIGTNYYGYTF. The CDR3 DNA reads as TGTGCCAGTAGAATAGGGACCAACTACTATGGCTACACCTTC. The whole variable domain, filled in from reference TRBV19 and TRBJ1-2, reads DGGITQSPKYLFRKEGQNVTLSCEQNLNHDAMYWYRQDPGQGLRLIYYSQIVNDFQKGDIAEGYSVSREKKESFPLTVTSAQKNPTAFYLCASRIGTNYYGYTFGSGTRLTVV.

This clonotype came up many times. The chain uses TRBV20-1 and TRBJ2-3; a weak D match, TRBD1 (5 bases). This CDR3 has 12 residues. Germline V gene sequence: CDR1 DFQATT, CDR2 SNEGSKA (reference sequence). The CDR3 DNA sequence: TGCAGCCAGGGTTCTAGCACAGATACGCAGTATTTT. The encoded protein is CSQGSSTDTQYF.

This clonotype showed up many times. The chain carries TRBV30 and TRBJ2-3, with 8 bases aligning to TRBD2. V lost 4 bases, J lost 3 bases, and 6 bases stayed unmatched. The CDR3 totals 14 residues. Germline V gene data show CDR1 as GTSNPN and CDR2 as SVGIG (reference sequence). CDR3 region: CAWKVAGGTDTQYF. DNA of the CDR3: TGTGCCTGGAAGGTCGCGGGAGGTACAGATACGCAGTATTTT.

This clonotype was found many times. The CDR3 DNA reads TGTGCCAGCGGAGGGGGGGTGACCTCTGGGGCCAACGTCCTGACTTTC. It codes for CASGGGVTSGANVLTF. The V call is TRBV12-3 or TRBV12-4, the J call TRBJ2-6, with D tentatively TRBD2 (7 bases). The germline V and J ends were trimmed by 8 bases and 0 bases, with 14 bases remaining between them. This CDR3 has 16 residues.